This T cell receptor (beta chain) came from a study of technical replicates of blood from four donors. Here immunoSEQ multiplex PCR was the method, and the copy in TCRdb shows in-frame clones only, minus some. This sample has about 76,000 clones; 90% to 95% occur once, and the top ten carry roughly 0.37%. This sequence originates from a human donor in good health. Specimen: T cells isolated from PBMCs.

CDR3 in DNA: TGTGCCAGCAGCCAAGCAGGACAGAGAAATGAAAAACTGTTTTTT. It translates to CASSQAGQRNEKLFF. The chain employs TRBV4-2 and TRBJ1-4, with a possible D match to TRBD1 (6 bases). CDR1 LGHNA and CDR2 YNFKEQ come from the germline V gene. The CDR3 is made up of 15 amino acids. V was trimmed by 1 base and J by 5 bases, leaving 11 bases between them.